The entry that follows covers one T cell receptor beta chain sequence. This CDR3 is 14 amino acids long. The V and J ends lost 1 base and 3 bases respectively, with 10 bases between them. Germline CDR1 SGHTA, CDR2 FQGNSA. This entry belongs to a study of ipilimumab plus nivolumab after autologous stem cell transplantation. Libraries were prepared by immunoSEQ multiplex PCR; TCRdb keeps only in-frame clonotypes and omits some of them. The table includes over 80,000 clones, over 80% detected once. V is TRBV7-2 and J is TRBJ2-7; D might be TRBD2 (6 bases). The clonotype originates from a male donor with diffuse large B-cell lymphoma. The sequencing used PBMCs, collected in a trial of ipilimumab plus nivolumab as post-transplant consolidation. The CDR3 region has the DNA TGTGCCAGCAGCTTAGAAGGGACTTACTACGAGCAGTACTTC. It translates to CASSLEGTYYEQYF.